This T cell receptor (beta chain) emerged from a study of regulatory and conventional T cells in RAG deficiency. General study points: Control T-cell subsets had markedly higher Shannon entropy and lower Simpson indices than RAG-deficient patients. These Omenn syndrome Treg sorts may hold peripherally activated cells instead. Omenn syndrome and CID/AS patients had about 100-fold fewer unique Treg TCR beta sequences, versus around 10-fold elsewhere.

A word on this clone: The antigen is unknown.

Germline CDR1 SGHRS, CDR2 YFSETQ. Trimming cost V 6 bases and J 6 bases, with 23 bases left between them. The CDR3 has 16 residues. The sorted conventional CD4+ T cells were CD25-low and CD127-high, with genomic DNA sequenced. Some clones are missing from TCRdb's copy, which holds only in-frame ones; the method was immunoSEQ multiplex PCR. The sample contains approximately 28,000 clones, 90% to 95% of which appear only once. This sample also belongs to another study, concerning regulatory T cells. That work adds: The PCR used 52 TRBV and 13 TRBJ primers.

The source of this sequence is a human donor in good health. Sequenced sample: CD25- CD4+ T cells sorted from blood. The chain employs TRBV5-1 and TRBJ2-3; tentatively, D is TRBD1 (8 bases). CDR3 sequence: CASTRLQGGETDTQYF. Here the CDR3 DNA reads TGCGCCAGCACCCGGCTACAGGGGGGGGAAACCGATACGCAGTATTTT. The full variable domain, rest sourced from reference TRBV5-1 and TRBJ2-3, is KAGVTQTPRYLIKTRGQQVTLSCSPISGHRSVSWYQQTPGQGLQFLFEYFSETQRNKGNFPGRFSGRQFSNSRSEMNVSTLELGDSALYLCASTRLQGGETDTQYFGPGTRLTVL.